Shown below are 3 T cell receptor beta chains from a single sample sequenced in a study of T cell responses to AZD1222 COVID-19 vaccine. The protocol was immunoSEQ multiplex PCR, while the TCRdb copy is restricted to in-frame clones and leaves out a portion. Of 150,000 to 200,000 clones in the sample, 91% were seen once. The specimen comprised peripheral blood, sampled on day 0 of AZD1222 vaccination. These receptors were collected from an adult in good health.

The chain has TRBV28 and TRBJ2-3; D possibly uses TRBD1 or TRBD2 (5 bases each). The CDR3 runs 13 residues. The V end lost 3 bases, the J end lost 3 bases, and 7 bases lay between the germline ends. The germline V gene has CDR1 MDHEN and CDR2 SYDVKM. The CDR3 region is CASSFEGTDTQYF. The CDR3 DNA follows: TGTGCCAGCAGTTTTGAGGGGACAGATACGCAGTATTTT.

The rearrangement joins TRBV5-1 to TRBJ1-3, with TRBD1 matching over 7 bases. J gave up 0 bases and V 2 bases, and 11 bases lay outside the gene matches. This CDR3 has 18 amino acids. Germline assignment: CDR1 SGHRS and CDR2 YFSETQ. The DNA of the CDR3 is TGCGCCAGCAGCTTACACTACCGAGACAGGGCCTCTGGAAACACCATATATTTT. Encoded protein: CASSLHYRDRASGNTIYF. Using reference TRBV5-1 and TRBJ1-3 for the parts outside the CDR3, the full variable domain is KAGVTQTPRYLIKTRGQQVTLSCSPISGHRSVSWYQQTPGQGLQFLFEYFSETQRNKGNFPGRFSGRQFSNSRSEMNVSTLELGDSALYLCASSLHYRDRASGNTIYFGEGSWLTVV.

A single count supports this clone. This chain connects TRBV10-2 to TRBJ1-1; 11 bases are shared with TRBD1. Germline-derived CDR1 and CDR2 are WSHSY and SAAADI. With V trimmed by 6 bases and J by 3 bases, 3 bases remained unmatched. The CDR3 has 14 amino acids. The CDR3 sequence: CASRGDRGDTEAFF. The CDR3 nucleotides are TGCGCCAGCAGAGGGGACAGGGGGGACACTGAAGCTTTCTTT.